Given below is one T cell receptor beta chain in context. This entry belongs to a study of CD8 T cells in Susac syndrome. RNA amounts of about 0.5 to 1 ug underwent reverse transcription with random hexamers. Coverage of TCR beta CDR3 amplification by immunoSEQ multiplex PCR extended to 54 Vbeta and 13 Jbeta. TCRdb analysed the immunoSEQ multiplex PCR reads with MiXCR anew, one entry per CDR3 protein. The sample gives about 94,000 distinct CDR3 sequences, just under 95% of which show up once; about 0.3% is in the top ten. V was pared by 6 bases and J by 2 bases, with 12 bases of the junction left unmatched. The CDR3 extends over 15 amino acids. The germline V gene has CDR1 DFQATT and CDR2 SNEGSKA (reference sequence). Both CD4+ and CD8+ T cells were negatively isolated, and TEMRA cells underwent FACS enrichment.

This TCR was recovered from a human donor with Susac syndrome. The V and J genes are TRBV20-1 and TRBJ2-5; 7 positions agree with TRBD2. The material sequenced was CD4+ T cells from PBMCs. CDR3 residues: CSASHTGGSQETQYF. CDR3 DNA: TGCAGTGCCAGCCATACGGGGGGAAGTCAAGAGACCCAGTACTTC.